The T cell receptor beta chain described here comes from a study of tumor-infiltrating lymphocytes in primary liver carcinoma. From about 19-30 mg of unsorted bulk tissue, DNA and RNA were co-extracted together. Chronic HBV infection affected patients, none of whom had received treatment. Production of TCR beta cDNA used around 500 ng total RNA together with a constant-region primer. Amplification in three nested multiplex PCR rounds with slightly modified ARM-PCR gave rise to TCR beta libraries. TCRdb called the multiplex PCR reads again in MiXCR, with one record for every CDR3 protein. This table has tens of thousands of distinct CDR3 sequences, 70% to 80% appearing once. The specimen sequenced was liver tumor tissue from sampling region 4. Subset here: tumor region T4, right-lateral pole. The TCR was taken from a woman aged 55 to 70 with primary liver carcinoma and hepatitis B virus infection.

In DNA form, the CDR3 reads TGTGCCAGCAGTTTCGCCGAGACAGGCCTAGGTGGGAAGTACTTC. Its translation: CASSFAETGLGGKYF. The rearrangement links TRBV6-5 to TRBJ2-7; the D gene is possibly TRBD1 (6 bases). The CDR3 is 15 amino acids. V shed 4 bases and J shed 11 bases, with 24 bases lying between them. Germline V gene lookup returns CDR1 MNHEY and CDR2 SVGAGI.